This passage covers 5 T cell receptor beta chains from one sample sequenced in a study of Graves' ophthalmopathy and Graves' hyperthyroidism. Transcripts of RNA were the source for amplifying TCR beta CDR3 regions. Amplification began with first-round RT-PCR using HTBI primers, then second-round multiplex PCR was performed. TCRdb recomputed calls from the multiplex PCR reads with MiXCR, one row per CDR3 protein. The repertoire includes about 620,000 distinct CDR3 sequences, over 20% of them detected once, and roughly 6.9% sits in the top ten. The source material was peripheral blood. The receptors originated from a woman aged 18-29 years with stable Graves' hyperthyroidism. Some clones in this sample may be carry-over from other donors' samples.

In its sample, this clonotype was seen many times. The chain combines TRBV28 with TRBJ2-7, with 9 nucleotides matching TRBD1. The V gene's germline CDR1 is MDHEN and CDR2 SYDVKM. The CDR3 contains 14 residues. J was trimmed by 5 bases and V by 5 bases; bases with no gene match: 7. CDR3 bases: TGTGCCAGCAGTCCAGGGACAGGGCGGCACGAGCAGTACTTC. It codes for CASSPGTGRHEQYF.

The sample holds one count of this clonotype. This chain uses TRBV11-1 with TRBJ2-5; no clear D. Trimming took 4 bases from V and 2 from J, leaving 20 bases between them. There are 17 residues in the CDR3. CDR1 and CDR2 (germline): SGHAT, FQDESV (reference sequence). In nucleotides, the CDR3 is TGTGCCAGCAGCTCTCGTCGCCTGGGTGTTGGGCAAGAGACCCAGTACTTC. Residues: CASSSRRLGVGQETQYF.

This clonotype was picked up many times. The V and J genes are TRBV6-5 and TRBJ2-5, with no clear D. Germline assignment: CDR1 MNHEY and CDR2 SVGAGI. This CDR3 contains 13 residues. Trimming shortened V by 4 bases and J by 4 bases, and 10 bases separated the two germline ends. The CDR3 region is CASSLAQIETQYF. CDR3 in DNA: TGTGCCAGCAGTTTAGCACAAATAGAGACCCAGTACTTC.

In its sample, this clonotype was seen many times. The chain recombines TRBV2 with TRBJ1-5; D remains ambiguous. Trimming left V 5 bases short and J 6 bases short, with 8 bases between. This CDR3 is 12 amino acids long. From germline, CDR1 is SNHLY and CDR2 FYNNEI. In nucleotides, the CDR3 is TGTGCCAGCAGTCCTCGTAGTCAGCCCCAGCATTTT. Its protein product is CASSPRSQPQHF.

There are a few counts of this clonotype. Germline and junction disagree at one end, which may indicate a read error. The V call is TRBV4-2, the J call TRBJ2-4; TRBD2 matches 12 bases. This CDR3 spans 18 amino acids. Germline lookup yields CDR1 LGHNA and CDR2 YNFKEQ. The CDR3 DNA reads TGTGCCAGCAGCCAGGGACTAGCGGGCGGCCTAGCCAAAAACATTAAGTACTTC. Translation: CASSQGLAGGLAKNIKYF.